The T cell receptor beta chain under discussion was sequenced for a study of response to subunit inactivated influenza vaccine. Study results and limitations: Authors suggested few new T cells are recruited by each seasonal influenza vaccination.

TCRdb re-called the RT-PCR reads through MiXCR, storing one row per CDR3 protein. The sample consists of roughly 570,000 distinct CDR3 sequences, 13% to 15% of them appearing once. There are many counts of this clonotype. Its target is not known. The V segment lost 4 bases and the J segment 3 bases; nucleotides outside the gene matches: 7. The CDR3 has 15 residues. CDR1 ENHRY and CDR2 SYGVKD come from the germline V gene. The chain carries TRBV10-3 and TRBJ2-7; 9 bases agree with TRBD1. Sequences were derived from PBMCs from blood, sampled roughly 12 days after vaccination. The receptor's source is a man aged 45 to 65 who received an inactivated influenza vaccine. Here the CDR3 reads CAISGVGTGSYEQYF. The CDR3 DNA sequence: TGTGCCATCAGTGGAGTCGGGACAGGGAGCTACGAGCAGTACTTC.